This T cell receptor beta chain was identified during a study of cytomegalovirus exposure and HLA in healthy donors. At the level of the study: The same platform was used for the 130 or so validation repertoires and the roughly 720 first-cohort repertoires, a later analysis reported.

The trim removed 1 base at V and 6 bases at J, leaving 1 base unmatched. The germline V gene has CDR1 SGHDT and CDR2 YYEEEE. CDR3 length: 13 amino acids. Clones were sequenced by immunoSEQ multiplex PCR, and TCRdb holds only the in-frame ones, with some missing. The data contain around 190,000 clones, about 85% of them singletons. Sequencing was carried out using PBMCs. The chain recombines TRBV5-6 with TRBJ2-1, with 7 bases lining up with TRBD2. This TCR was sampled from a man between 18 and 35 years old in good health and CMV-seropositive. CDR3 in DNA: TGTGCCAGCAGCTTGTGGGGGGGCAATGAGCAGTTCTTC. This codes for CASSLWGGNEQFF. The whole variable domain, remainder taken from reference TRBV5-6 and TRBJ2-1, is DAGVTQSPTHLIKTRGQQVTLRCSPKSGHDTVSWYQQALGQGPQFIFQYYEEEERQRGNFPDRFSGHQFPNYSSELNVNALLLGDSALYLCASSLWGGNEQFFGPGTRLTVL.